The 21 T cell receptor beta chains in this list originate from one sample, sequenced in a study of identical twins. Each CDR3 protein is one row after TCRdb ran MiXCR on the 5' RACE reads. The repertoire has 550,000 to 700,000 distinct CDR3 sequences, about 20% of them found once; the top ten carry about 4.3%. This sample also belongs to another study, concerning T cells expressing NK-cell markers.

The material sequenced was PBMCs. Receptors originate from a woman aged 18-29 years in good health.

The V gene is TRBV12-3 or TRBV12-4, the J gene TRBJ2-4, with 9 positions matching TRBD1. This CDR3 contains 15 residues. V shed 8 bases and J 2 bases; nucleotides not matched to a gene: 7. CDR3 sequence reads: CASGEQGATKNIQYF. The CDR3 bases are TGTGCCAGCGGGGAACAGGGGGCAACCAAAAACATTCAGTACTTC.

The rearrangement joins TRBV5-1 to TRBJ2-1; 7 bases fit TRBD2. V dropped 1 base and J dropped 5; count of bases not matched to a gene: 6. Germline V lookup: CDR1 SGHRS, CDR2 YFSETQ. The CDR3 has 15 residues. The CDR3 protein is CASSLIGGTHNEQFF. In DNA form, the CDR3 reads TGCGCCAGCAGCTTGATCGGGGGGACCCACAATGAGCAGTTCTTC.

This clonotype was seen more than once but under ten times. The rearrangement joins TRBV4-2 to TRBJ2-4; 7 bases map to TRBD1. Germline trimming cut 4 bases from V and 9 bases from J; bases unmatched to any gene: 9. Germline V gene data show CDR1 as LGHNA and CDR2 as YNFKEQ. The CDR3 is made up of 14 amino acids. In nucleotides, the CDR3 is TGTGCCAGCAGCCGTATCGACAGGGACCCCATTCAGTACTTC. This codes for CASSRIDRDPIQYF.

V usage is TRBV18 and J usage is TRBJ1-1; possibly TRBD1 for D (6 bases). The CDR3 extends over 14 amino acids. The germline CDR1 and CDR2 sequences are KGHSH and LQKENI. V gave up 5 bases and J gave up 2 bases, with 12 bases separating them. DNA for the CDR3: TGTGCCAGCTCAACACGACAGGAAAACACTGAAGCTTTCTTT. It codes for CASSTRQENTEAFF.

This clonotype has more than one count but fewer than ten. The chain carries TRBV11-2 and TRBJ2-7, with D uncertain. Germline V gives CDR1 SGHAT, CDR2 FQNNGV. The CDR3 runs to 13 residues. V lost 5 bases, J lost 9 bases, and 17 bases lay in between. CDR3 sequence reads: CASSPWTSPGQYF. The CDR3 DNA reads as TGTGCCAGCAGCCCGTGGACCTCTCCTGGGCAGTACTTC.

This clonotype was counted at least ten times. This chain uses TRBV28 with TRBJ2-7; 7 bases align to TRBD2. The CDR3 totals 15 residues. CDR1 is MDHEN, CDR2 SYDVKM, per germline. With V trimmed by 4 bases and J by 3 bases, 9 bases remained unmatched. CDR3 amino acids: CASSSTGGENYEQYF. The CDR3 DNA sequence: TGTGCCAGCAGTTCGACTGGGGGGGAGAACTACGAGCAGTACTTC.

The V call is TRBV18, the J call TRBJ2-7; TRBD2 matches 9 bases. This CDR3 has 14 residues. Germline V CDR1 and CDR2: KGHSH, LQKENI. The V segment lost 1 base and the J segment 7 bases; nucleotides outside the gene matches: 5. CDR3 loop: CASSPLAGEVEQYF. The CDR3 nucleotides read TGTGCCAGCTCACCACTAGCGGGAGAAGTTGAGCAGTACTTC.

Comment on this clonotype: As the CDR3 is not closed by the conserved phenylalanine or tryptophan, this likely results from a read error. The DNA for the CDR3 is TGCGCCAGCAGCGGAGGACGAGAGGAGACCCAGTACTCC. Residues: CASSGGREETQYS. The chain employs TRBV5-1 and TRBJ2-5; a possible D gene is TRBD2 (5 bases). This CDR3 has 13 residues. CDR1 is SGHRS, CDR2 YFSETQ, per germline. Trimming stripped 4 bases from V and 5 bases from J, with 12 bases between.

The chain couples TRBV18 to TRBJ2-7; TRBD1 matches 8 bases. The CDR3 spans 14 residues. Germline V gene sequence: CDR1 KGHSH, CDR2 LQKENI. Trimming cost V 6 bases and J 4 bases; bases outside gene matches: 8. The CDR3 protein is CASSTTGVKYEQYF. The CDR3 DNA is TGTGCCAGCTCCACGACAGGGGTGAAATACGAGCAGTACTTC.

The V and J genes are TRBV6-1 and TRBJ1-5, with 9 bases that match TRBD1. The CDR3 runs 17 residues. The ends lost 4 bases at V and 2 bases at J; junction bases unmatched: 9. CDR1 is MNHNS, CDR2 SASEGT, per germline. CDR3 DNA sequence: TGTGCCAGCAGTGCGGACAGGGGCGGTAATGGCAATCAGCCCCAGCATTTT. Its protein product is CASSADRGGNGNQPQHF.

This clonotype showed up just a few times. DNA for the CDR3: TGTGCCAGCAGCGTAGATCCTCCCGGGACAGCGGCACCCTACGAGCAGTACTTC. This codes for CASSVDPPGTAAPYEQYF. This chain uses TRBV9 with TRBJ2-7; 7 bases line up with TRBD1. V shed 0 bases and J 2 bases; nucleotides not matched to a gene: 14. Per germline, CDR1 SGDLS and CDR2 YYNGEE. The CDR3 has 18 residues.

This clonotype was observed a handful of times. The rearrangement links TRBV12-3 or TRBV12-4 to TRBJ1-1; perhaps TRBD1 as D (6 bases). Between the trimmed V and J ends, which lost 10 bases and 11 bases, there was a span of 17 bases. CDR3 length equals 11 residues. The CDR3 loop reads CATSLGGAAFF. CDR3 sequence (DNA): TGTGCCACCTCCCTCGGGGGCGCGGCTTTCTTT.

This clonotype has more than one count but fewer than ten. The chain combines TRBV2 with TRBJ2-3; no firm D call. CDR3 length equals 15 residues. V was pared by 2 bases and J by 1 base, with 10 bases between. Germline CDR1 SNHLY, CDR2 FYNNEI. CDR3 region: CASSEHLAGTDTQYF. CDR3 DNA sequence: TGTGCCAGCAGTGAACACTTGGCCGGCACAGATACGCAGTATTTT.

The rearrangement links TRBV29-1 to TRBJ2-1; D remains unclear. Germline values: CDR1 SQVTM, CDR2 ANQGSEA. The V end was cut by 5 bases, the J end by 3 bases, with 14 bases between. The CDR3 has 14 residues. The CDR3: CSVFAESDYNEQFF. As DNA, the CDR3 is TGCAGCGTTTTTGCGGAGAGCGACTACAATGAGCAGTTCTTC.

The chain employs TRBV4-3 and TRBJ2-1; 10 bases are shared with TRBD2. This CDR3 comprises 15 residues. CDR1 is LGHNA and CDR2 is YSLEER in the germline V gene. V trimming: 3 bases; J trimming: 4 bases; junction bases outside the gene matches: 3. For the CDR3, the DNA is TGCGCCAGCAGCCAGCGACTAGCGGGTTACAATGAGCAGTTCTTC. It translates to CASSQRLAGYNEQFF.

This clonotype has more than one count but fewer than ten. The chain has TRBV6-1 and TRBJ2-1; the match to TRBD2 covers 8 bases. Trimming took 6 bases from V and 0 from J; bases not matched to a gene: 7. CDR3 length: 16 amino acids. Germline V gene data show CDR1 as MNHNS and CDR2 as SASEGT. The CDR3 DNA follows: TGTGCCAGCAGAGGACTAGCCGCGAGCTCCTACAATGAGCAGTTCTTC. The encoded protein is CASRGLAASSYNEQFF.

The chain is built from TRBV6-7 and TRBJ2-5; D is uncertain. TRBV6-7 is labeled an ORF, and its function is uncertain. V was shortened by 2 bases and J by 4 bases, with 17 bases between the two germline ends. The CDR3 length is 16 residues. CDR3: CASSYPPWGSPETQYF. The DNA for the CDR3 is TGTGCCAGCAGTTACCCGCCTTGGGGTTCCCCAGAGACCCAGTACTTC.

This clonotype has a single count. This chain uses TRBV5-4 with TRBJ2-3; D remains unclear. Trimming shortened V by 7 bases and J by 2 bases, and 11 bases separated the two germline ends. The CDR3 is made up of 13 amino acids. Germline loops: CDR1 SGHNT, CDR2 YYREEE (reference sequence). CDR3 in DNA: TGTGCCAGCTCGAATGGCTTCACAGATACGCAGTATTTT. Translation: CASSNGFTDTQYF.

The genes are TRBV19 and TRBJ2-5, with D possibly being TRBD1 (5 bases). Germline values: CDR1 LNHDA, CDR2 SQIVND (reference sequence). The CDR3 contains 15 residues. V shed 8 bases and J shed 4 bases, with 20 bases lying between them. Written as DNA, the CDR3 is TGTGCCAGTTTTCAAGGGGTAGTTGTTCGAGAGACCCAGTACTTC. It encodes CASFQGVVVRETQYF.

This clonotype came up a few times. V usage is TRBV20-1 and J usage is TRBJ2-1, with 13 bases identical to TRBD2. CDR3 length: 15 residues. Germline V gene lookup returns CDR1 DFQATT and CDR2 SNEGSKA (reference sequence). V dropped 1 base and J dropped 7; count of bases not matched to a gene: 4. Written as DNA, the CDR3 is TGCAGTGCTAGAGTAGAACTAGCGGGAGGGAATGAGCAGTTCTTC. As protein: CSARVELAGGNEQFF.

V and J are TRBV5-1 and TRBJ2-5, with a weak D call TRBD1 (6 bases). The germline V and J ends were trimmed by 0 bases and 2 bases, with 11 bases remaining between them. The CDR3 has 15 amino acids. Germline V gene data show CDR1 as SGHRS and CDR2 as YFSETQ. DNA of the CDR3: TGCGCCAGCAGCTTGGTCGGGACACGGCAAGAGACCCAGTACTTC. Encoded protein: CASSLVGTRQETQYF.